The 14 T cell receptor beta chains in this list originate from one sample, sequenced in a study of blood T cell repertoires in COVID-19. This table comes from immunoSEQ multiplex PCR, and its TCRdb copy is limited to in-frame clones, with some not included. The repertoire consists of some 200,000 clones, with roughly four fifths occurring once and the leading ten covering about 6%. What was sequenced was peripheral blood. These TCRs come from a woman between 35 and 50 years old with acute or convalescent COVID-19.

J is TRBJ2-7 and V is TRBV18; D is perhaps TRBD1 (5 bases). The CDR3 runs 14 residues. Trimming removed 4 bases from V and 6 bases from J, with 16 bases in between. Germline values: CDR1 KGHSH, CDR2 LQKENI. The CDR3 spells CASSLAVADTEQYF. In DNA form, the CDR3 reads TGTGCCAGCTCACTTGCTGTTGCGGACACCGAGCAGTACTTC.

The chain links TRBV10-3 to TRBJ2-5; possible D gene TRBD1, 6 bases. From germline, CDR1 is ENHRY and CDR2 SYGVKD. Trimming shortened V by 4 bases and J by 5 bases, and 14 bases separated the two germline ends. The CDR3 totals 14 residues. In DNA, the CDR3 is TGTGCCATCAGTGTTAGGACAGCCATGGAGACCCAGTACTTC. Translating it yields CAISVRTAMETQYF.

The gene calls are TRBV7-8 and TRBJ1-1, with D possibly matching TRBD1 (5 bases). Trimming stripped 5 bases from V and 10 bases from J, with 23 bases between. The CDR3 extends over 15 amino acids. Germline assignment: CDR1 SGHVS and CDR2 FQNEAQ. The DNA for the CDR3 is TGTGCCAGCAGCCCGATGGCCGGACTCGGGGGATCAGCTTTCTTT. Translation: CASSPMAGLGGSAFF.

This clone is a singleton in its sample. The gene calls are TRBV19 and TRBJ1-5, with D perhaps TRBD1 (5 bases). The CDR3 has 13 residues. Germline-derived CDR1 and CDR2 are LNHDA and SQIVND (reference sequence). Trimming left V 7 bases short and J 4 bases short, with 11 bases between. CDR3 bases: TGTGCCAGTAACAGGTGGGTTAATCAGCCCCAGCATTTT. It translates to CASNRWVNQPQHF.

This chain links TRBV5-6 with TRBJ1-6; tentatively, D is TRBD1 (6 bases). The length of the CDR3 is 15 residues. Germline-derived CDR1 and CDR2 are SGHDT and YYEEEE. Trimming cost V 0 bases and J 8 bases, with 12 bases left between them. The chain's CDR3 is CASSLGWGRDSPLHF. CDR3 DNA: TGTGCCAGCAGCTTGGGTTGGGGGCGAGATTCACCCCTCCACTTT.

CDR3 DNA sequence: TGTGCCAGCAGCTTAACAGGGGGCCTGGACTATGGCTACACCTTC. This codes for CASSLTGGLDYGYTF. The rearrangement uses TRBV7-3 and TRBJ1-2; 7 bases are shared with TRBD1. CDR3 length: 15 residues. Looked up from germline, CDR1 is SGHTA and CDR2 is FQGTGA. V trimming: 0 bases; J trimming: 3 bases; junction bases outside the gene matches: 4.

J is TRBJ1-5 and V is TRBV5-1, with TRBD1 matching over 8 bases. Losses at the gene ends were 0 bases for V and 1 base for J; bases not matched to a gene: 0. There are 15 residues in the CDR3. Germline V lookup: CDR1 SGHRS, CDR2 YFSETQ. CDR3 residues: CASSLGTGSNQPQHF. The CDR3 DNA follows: TGCGCCAGCAGCTTGGGGACAGGGAGCAATCAGCCCCAGCATTTT. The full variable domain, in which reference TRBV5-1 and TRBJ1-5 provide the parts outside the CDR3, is KAGVTQTPRYLIKTRGQQVTLSCSPISGHRSVSWYQQTPGQGLQFLFEYFSETQRNKGNFPGRFSGRQFSNSRSEMNVSTLELGDSALYLCASSLGTGSNQPQHFGDGTRLSIL.

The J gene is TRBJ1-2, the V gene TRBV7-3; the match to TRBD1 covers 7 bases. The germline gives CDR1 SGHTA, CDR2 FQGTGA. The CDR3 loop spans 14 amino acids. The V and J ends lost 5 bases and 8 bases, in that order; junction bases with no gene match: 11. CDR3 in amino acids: CASSASGQLTGYTF. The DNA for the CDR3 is TGTGCCAGCAGCGCCTCGGGACAGCTTACGGGCTACACCTTC.

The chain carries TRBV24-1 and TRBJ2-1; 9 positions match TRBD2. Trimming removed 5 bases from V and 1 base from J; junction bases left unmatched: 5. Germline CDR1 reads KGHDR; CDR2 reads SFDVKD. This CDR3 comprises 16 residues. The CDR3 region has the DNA TGTGCCACCAGTGGTATTAGCGGGAGTTCCTACAATGAGCAGTTCTTC. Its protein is CATSGISGSSYNEQFF.

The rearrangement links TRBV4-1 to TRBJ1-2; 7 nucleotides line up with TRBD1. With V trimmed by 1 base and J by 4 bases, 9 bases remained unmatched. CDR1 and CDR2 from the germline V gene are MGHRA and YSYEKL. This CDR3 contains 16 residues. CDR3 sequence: CASSQGLGTDLYGYTF. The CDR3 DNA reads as TGCGCCAGCAGCCAAGGCCTCGGGACAGACCTCTATGGCTACACCTTC.

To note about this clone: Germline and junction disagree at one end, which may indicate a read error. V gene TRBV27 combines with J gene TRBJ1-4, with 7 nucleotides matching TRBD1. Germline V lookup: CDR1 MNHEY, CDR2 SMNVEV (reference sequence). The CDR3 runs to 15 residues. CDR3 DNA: TGTGTCAGCAGTCTCTTGACAGGGCTGAGGGAAAAACTGTTTTTT. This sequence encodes CVSSLLTGLREKLFF. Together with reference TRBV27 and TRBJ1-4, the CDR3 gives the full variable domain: EAQVTQNPRYLITVTGKKLTVTCSQNMNHEYMSWYRQDPGLGLRQIYYSMNVEVTDKGDVPEGYKVSRKEKRNFPLILESPSPNQTSLYFCVSSLLTGLREKLFFGSGTQLSVL.

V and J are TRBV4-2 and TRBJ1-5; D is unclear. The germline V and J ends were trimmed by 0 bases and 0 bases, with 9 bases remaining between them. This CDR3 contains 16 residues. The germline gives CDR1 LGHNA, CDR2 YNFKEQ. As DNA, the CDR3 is TGTGCCAGCAGCCAAGAAGTCGCAGGTAGCAATCAGCCCCAGCATTTT. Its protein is CASSQEVAGSNQPQHF.

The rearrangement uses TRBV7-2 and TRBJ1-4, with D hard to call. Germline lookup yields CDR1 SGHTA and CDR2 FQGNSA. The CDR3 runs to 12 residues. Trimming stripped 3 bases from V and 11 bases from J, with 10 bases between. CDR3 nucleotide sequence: TGTGCCAGCAGCTTGAGGTCGCGGAAACTGTTTTTT. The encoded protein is CASSLRSRKLFF.

CDR3 bases: TGTGCCAGCAGCCACCACGGAGGAGGGTTTGCCACTGAAGCTTTCTTT. Translating it yields CASSHHGGGFATEAFF. This chain uses TRBV9 with TRBJ1-1; D call uncertain. Trimming cost V 4 bases and J 4 bases, with 20 bases left between them. The CDR3 extends over 16 amino acids. Germline V gives CDR1 SGDLS, CDR2 YYNGEE.